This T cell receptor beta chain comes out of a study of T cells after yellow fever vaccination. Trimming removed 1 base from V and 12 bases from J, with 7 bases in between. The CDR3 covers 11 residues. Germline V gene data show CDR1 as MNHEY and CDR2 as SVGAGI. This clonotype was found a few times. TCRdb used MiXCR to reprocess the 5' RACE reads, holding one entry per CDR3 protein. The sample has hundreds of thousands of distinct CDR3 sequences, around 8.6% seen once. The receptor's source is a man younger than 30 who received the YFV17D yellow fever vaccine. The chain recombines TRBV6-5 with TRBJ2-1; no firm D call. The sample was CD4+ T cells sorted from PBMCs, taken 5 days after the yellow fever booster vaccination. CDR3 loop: CASSYYEAQFF. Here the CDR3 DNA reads TGTGCCAGCAGTTACTATGAGGCGCAGTTCTTC.